This T cell receptor beta chain was captured in a study of T-cell reconstitution after alpha-beta-depleted transplantation in children. Broader study findings: T-cell counts and diversity were attributed mostly to newly produced T cells one year after transplant.

A library of TCRbeta sequences, prepared with unique molecular identifiers, was generated. Each CDR3 protein is one row after TCRdb ran MiXCR on the PCR reads. Found here are a few hundred thousand distinct CDR3 sequences, roughly 30% of them singletons; the top ten hold about a third. In regard to this clonotype: Its antigen is undetermined.

J was trimmed by 4 bases and V by 4 bases; bases with no gene match: 7. This CDR3 comprises 15 residues. Germline V gives CDR1 SGHVS, CDR2 FNYEAQ. The chain has TRBV7-6 and TRBJ2-3; 8 bases map to TRBD2. This receptor was taken from a boy less than two years old with Wiskott-Aldrich syndrome, due to receive a stem cell transplant. This specimen was PBMCs, taken before TCRalphabeta/CD19-depleted stem cell transplant. The CDR3 DNA sequence: TGTGCCAGCAGCTCGACCGGGACTAGGGCAGATACGCAGTATTTT. Translated: CASSSTGTRADTQYF.